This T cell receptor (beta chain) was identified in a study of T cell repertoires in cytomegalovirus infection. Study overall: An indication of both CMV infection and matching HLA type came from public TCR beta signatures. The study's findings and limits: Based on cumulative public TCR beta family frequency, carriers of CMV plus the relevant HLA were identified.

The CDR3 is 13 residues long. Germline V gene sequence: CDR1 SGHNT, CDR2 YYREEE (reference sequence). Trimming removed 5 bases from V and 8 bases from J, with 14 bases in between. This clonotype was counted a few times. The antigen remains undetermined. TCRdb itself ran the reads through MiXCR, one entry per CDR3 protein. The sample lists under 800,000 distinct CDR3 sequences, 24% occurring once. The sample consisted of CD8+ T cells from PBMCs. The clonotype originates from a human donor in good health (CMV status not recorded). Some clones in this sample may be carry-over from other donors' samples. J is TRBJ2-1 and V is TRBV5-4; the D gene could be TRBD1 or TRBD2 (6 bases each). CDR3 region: CASRPRGRDEQFF. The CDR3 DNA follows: TGTGCCAGCAGACCCCGGGGGCGGGATGAGCAGTTCTTC.